This T cell receptor beta chain was sequenced in a study of PD-L1 blockade in urothelial cancer. Study findings and constraints: A pretreatment blood TCR clonality that fell below the median predicted better progression-free and overall survival.

TCRdb's copy holds only in-frame clones and misses some; the assay was immunoSEQ multiplex PCR. The sample gives over 50,000 clones, around 84% of which show up once; approximately 2.9% is in the top ten. CDR1 is MNHNS and CDR2 is SASEGT in the germline V gene. The CDR3 is made up of 15 amino acids. Trimming took off 4 bases at V and 7 bases at J, with 16 bases between the two ends. As for this clone: The antigen remains unidentified.

This clonotype was obtained from a man aged 50 to 59 with urothelial cancer. V and J are TRBV6-1 and TRBJ1-4, with D perhaps matching TRBD1 (5 bases). The material was PBMCs, obtained around atezolizumab (anti-PD-L1) treatment. Written as DNA, the CDR3 is TGTGCCAGCAGTGCGGGGGACCAGACGAGTGAAAAACTGTTTTTT. It is translated as CASSAGDQTSEKLFF.